The rows below give T cell receptor beta chains drawn from one sample of a study of CD4+ T cells in melanoma. TCRdb's table, derived via immunoSEQ multiplex PCR, lists solely in-frame clones and lacks some. The table records fewer than 15,000 clones, about 66% of them present only once. Source material: cells from a culture (not recorded whether cultured in vitro). These receptors all stem from a human donor with melanoma. Each CDR3 is given with its conserved first and last residue. For some rows the clone size is stated as once, few or many, or as a class when expanded; others skip it.

V gene: TRBV2
clone size: .
CDR3 protein: CASRRTATSDTQYF

V gene: TRBV10-1
clone size: .
CDR3 protein: CASSQTSGGPNTGELFF

V gene: TRBV7-8
clone size: .
CDR3 protein: CASSFTTGIQETQYF

V gene: TRBV18
clone size: .
CDR3 protein: CASSPDRTDQPQHF

V gene: TRBV5-4
clone size: once
CDR3 protein: CASSPDGTSGNTQYF

V gene: TRBV15
clone size: .
CDR3 protein: CATSRGPTATANTGELFF

V gene: TRBV7-3
clone size: .
CDR3 protein: CASSLNPSTGELFF

V gene: TRBV9
clone size: .
CDR3 protein: CASLVRGVNYGYTF

V gene: TRBV6-7
clone size: .
CDR3 protein: CASSYSTGESEAFF

V gene: TRBV11-2
clone size: .
CDR3 protein: CASSFTTRDGEAFF

V gene: TRBV6-5
clone size: .
CDR3 protein: CASSRQGYGYTF

V gene: TRBV6-1
clone size: .
CDR3 protein: CASRDLPYEQYF

V gene: TRBV10-2
clone size: .
CDR3 protein: CASWTGGYNEQFF

V gene: TRBV9
clone size: few
CDR3 protein: CASSVGTASNYGYTF

V gene: TRBV7-2
clone size: .
CDR3 protein: CASSTRAGSNQPQHF

V gene: TRBV7-9
clone size: .
CDR3 protein: CASSFGFGRSSGANVLTF

V gene: TRBV2
clone size: .
CDR3 protein: CASTVEGNEQFF

V gene: TRBV19
clone size: .
CDR3 protein: CASSTEGGPDEQYF

V gene: TRBV6-4
clone size: few
CDR3 protein: CASSSNWNTEAFF

V gene: TRBV5-5
clone size: .
CDR3 protein: CASRGRRENIEAFF

V gene: TRBV5-1
clone size: .
CDR3 protein: CASSTGQGRTEAFF

V gene: TRBV7-8
clone size: .
CDR3 protein: CASSLQGGWAEAFF

V gene: TRBV5-4
clone size: .
CDR3 protein: CASSQGGVSETQYF

V gene: TRBV18
clone size: .
CDR3 protein: CASSPNADNTEAFF

V gene: TRBV18
clone size: .
CDR3 protein: CASSPLPDAYNQPQHF

V gene: TRBV7-9
clone size: few
CDR3 protein: CASSTSLRQYF

V gene: TRBV5-4
clone size: few
CDR3 protein: CASSLAGKSGETQYF

V gene: TRBV5-1
clone size: .
CDR3 protein: CASSLVAGAYNEQFF

V gene: TRBV2
clone size: .
CDR3 protein: CASSSEGRTEAFF

V gene: TRBV4-2
clone size: .
CDR3 protein: CASSQRVGASRDNEQYF

V gene: TRBV5-4
clone size: few
CDR3 protein: CASSLSVMDSPLHF

V gene: TRBV25-1
clone size: .
CDR3 protein: CASSGGLMIQETQYF

V gene: TRBV7-6
clone size: .
CDR3 protein: CASSPRTSYEQYF

V gene: TRBV9
clone size: once
CDR3 protein: CASSVDILGNSPLHF

V gene: TRBV5-4
clone size: few
CDR3 protein: CASSLDNQPQHF

V gene: TRBV12-5
clone size: .
CDR3 protein: CASFGWWNTEAFF

V gene: TRBV2
clone size: .
CDR3 protein: CASSSGTSGNEQFF

V gene: TRBV5-1
clone size: .
CDR3 protein: CASSLLMDYNEQFF

V gene: TRBV5-1
clone size: few
CDR3 protein: CASDGGSTDTQYF

V gene: TRBV7-6
clone size: .
CDR3 protein: CASSPQHQGFGPGELFF

V gene: TRBV6-5
clone size: .
CDR3 protein: CASRRQGPGEQYF

V gene: TRBV29-1
clone size: .
CDR3 protein: CSVVGQGVAGNTIYF

V gene: TRBV18
clone size: .
CDR3 protein: CASSPAYLGQGSDAEAFF

V gene: TRBV12-5
clone size: .
CDR3 protein: CASGPAQRAGTQYF

V gene: TRBV5-1
clone size: .
CDR3 protein: CASSSKFQGGTEAFF

V gene: TRBV6-6
clone size: .
CDR3 protein: CASRPSRASEAFF

V gene: TRBV5-1
clone size: .
CDR3 protein: CASTDPSRVSVTDTQYF

V gene: TRBV11-2
clone size: .
CDR3 protein: CASSPRETQYF

V gene: TRBV5-1
clone size: .
CDR3 protein: CASSSDRVGTEAFF

V gene: TRBV12-5
clone size: few
CDR3 protein: CASGFWGTSGETQYF

V gene: TRBV30
clone size: .
CDR3 protein: CALTGARRTGELFF

V gene: TRBV29-1
clone size: .
CDR3 protein: CSGVGQGAFNIQYF

V gene: TRBV27
clone size: .
CDR3 protein: CASSSSGIGLGAPPQFF

V gene: TRBV18
clone size: .
CDR3 protein: CASSPGQQGTQYF

V gene: TRBV30
clone size: .
CDR3 protein: CAWSRGSSGANVLTF

V gene: TRBV10-3
clone size: once
CDR3 protein: CAISESVAGGASSYNEQFF

V gene: TRBV19
clone size: few
CDR3 protein: CASSMQGPRWPQHF